The rows below give T cell receptor beta chains drawn from one sample of a study of blood T cell repertoires in COVID-19. Measured with immunoSEQ multiplex PCR; TCRdb has only the in-frame clones, and not every one. The table lists 390,000 or so clones, 70% to 90% of them singletons. The source material was peripheral blood. The receptors here all came from a woman in her twenties or thirties with COVID-19, enrolled during active disease. CDR3s include the opening cysteine and the closing phenylalanine or tryptophan. Fields, in order: V gene, J gene, D gene, CDR3 length, clone size, CDR3 protein, CDR3 DNA. The D gene is left open where the match is weak. A clone size is listed for some rows: how often the clone was seen (once, few, many), or a class if it is expanded.

V gene: TRBV10-3; J gene: TRBJ2-7; D gene: TRBD1; CDR3 length: 15; clone size: -; CDR3 protein: CAIRIPGQGTYEQYF; CDR3 DNA: TGTGCCATCAGGATTCCGGGACAGGGCACCTACGAGCAGTACTTC
V gene: TRBV2; J gene: TRBJ2-2; D gene: -; CDR3 length: 15; clone size: few; CDR3 protein: CASKFDRQNTGELFF; CDR3 DNA: TGTGCCAGCAAGTTCGACAGGCAGAACACCGGGGAGCTGTTTTTT
V gene: TRBV10-3; J gene: TRBJ1-2; D gene: -; CDR3 length: 12; clone size: -; CDR3 protein: CAISDQNYGYTF; CDR3 DNA: TGTGCCATCAGTGATCAGAACTATGGCTACACCTTC
V gene: TRBV18; J gene: TRBJ1-1; D gene: -; CDR3 length: 14; clone size: -; CDR3 protein: CASSPISGWTEAFF; CDR3 DNA: TGTGCCAGCTCACCAATTTCAGGGTGGACTGAAGCTTTCTTT
V gene: TRBV15; J gene: TRBJ2-7; D gene: -; CDR3 length: 13; clone size: -; CDR3 protein: CAMDGGSSYEQYF; CDR3 DNA: TGTGCCATGGATGGGGGGAGCTCCTACGAGCAGTACTTC
V gene: TRBV6-2/TRBV6-3; J gene: TRBJ2-7; D gene: -; CDR3 length: 14; clone size: -; CDR3 protein: CASSYLGQSYEQYF; CDR3 DNA: TGTGCCAGCAGTTACTTAGGACAGTCTTACGAGCAGTACTTC
V gene: TRBV28; J gene: TRBJ1-6; D gene: -; CDR3 length: 17; clone size: once; CDR3 protein: CASSSKFESSYNSPLHF; CDR3 DNA: TGTGCCAGCAGTTCGAAATTTGAGAGCTCCTATAATTCACCCCTCCACTTT
V gene: TRBV9; J gene: TRBJ1-3; D gene: -; CDR3 length: 17; clone size: -; CDR3 protein: CASSVEYTESGWDTIYF; CDR3 DNA: TGTGCCAGCAGCGTAGAGTATACGGAGTCTGGTTGGGACACCATATATTTT
V gene: TRBV5-1; J gene: TRBJ2-3; D gene: -; CDR3 length: 14; clone size: once; CDR3 protein: CASSVTSLGDTQYF; CDR3 DNA: TGCGCCAGCAGCGTGACTAGTTTAGGAGATACGCAGTATTTT
V gene: TRBV28; J gene: TRBJ1-2; D gene: -; CDR3 length: 14; clone size: -; CDR3 protein: CASSPPGQNYGYTF; CDR3 DNA: TGTGCCAGCAGTCCTCCTGGACAGAACTATGGCTACACCTTC
V gene: TRBV5-1; J gene: TRBJ1-4; D gene: -; CDR3 length: 15; clone size: -; CDR3 protein: CASSSDGGGDEKLFF; CDR3 DNA: TGCGCCAGCAGCTCTGACGGGGGAGGAGATGAAAAACTGTTTTTT
V gene: TRBV7-7; J gene: TRBJ2-2; D gene: TRBD2; CDR3 length: 15; clone size: -; CDR3 protein: CASSNSGSGTGELFF; CDR3 DNA: TGTGCTAGCAGCAATAGCGGGAGCGGCACCGGGGAGCTGTTTTTT
V gene: TRBV19; J gene: TRBJ1-1; D gene: -; CDR3 length: 15; clone size: -; CDR3 protein: CASKVGGYTNTEAFF; CDR3 DNA: TGTGCCAGTAAGGTGGGGGGGTATACGAACACTGAAGCTTTCTTT
V gene: TRBV19; J gene: TRBJ2-7; D gene: TRBD1; CDR3 length: 13; clone size: -; CDR3 protein: CASSRQGKGEQYF; CDR3 DNA: TGTGCCAGTAGTAGACAGGGTAAGGGCGAGCAGTACTTC
V gene: TRBV7-2; J gene: TRBJ2-5; D gene: -; CDR3 length: 16; clone size: -; CDR3 protein: CASRGDGSGRKETQYF; CDR3 DNA: TGTGCCAGCCGTGGGGACGGTAGTGGGAGGAAAGAGACCCAGTACTTC
V gene: TRBV5-1; J gene: TRBJ2-7; D gene: TRBD1; CDR3 length: 16; clone size: -; CDR3 protein: CASSLGAPGQGWEQYF; CDR3 DNA: TGCGCCAGCAGCTTGGGGGCCCCGGGACAGGGGTGGGAGCAGTACTTC
V gene: TRBV7-8; J gene: TRBJ1-1; D gene: -; CDR3 length: 15; clone size: few; CDR3 protein: CASSFNRLGNTEAFF; CDR3 DNA: TGTGCCAGCAGCTTTAACAGGTTGGGGAACACTGAAGCTTTCTTT
V gene: TRBV19; J gene: TRBJ2-1; D gene: -; CDR3 length: 14; clone size: -; CDR3 protein: CASSIARKDNEQFF; CDR3 DNA: TGTGCCAGTAGTATAGCCAGGAAAGACAATGAGCAGTTCTTC
V gene: TRBV12-3/TRBV12-4; J gene: TRBJ1-2; D gene: -; CDR3 length: 12; clone size: once; CDR3 protein: CASSLGPLGYTF; CDR3 DNA: TGTGCCAGCAGTTTGGGCCCCTTGGGCTACACCTTC
V gene: TRBV6-5; J gene: TRBJ1-1; D gene: -; CDR3 length: 14; clone size: once; CDR3 protein: CASSTTGGNTEAFF; CDR3 DNA: TGTGCCAGCAGCACTACAGGCGGGAACACTGAAGCTTTCTTT
V gene: TRBV29-1; J gene: TRBJ1-1; D gene: TRBD1; CDR3 length: 14; clone size: -; CDR3 protein: CSVRTGGPNTEAFF; CDR3 DNA: TGCAGCGTTAGGACAGGGGGGCCGAACACTGAAGCTTTCTTT
V gene: TRBV29-1; J gene: TRBJ2-1; D gene: -; CDR3 length: 14; clone size: once; CDR3 protein: CSGGGRPVYNEQFF; CDR3 DNA: TGCAGCGGGGGGGGGCGACCTGTCTACAATGAGCAGTTCTTC
V gene: TRBV9; J gene: TRBJ2-2; D gene: TRBD2; CDR3 length: 17; clone size: -; CDR3 protein: CASSVGGLAGHTGELFF; CDR3 DNA: TGTGCCAGCAGCGTAGGGGGACTAGCGGGACACACCGGGGAGCTGTTTTTT
V gene: TRBV7-9; J gene: TRBJ2-3; D gene: TRBD2; CDR3 length: 16; clone size: -; CDR3 protein: CASSLEAGVVTDTQYF; CDR3 DNA: TGTGCCAGCAGCTTAGAGGCGGGAGTTGTCACAGATACGCAGTATTTT
V gene: TRBV4-3; J gene: TRBJ2-5; D gene: -; CDR3 length: 14; clone size: -; CDR3 protein: CASSQALSQETQYF; CDR3 DNA: TGCGCCAGCAGCCAAGCCCTCTCCCAAGAGACCCAGTACTTC
V gene: TRBV6-5; J gene: TRBJ1-1; D gene: -; CDR3 length: 14; clone size: -; CDR3 protein: CASSFGRMNTEAFF; CDR3 DNA: TGTGCCAGCAGTTTTGGGCGAATGAACACTGAAGCTTTCTTT
V gene: TRBV10-3; J gene: TRBJ2-1; D gene: -; CDR3 length: 13; clone size: -; CDR3 protein: CAITPGEYNEQFF; CDR3 DNA: TGTGCCATCACACCCGGGGAGTACAATGAGCAGTTCTTC
V gene: TRBV2; J gene: TRBJ2-2; D gene: TRBD1; CDR3 length: 14; clone size: -; CDR3 protein: CASGTGGDTGELFF; CDR3 DNA: TGTGCCAGCGGGACAGGGGGTGACACCGGGGAGCTGTTTTTT
V gene: TRBV9; J gene: TRBJ2-4; D gene: TRBD2; CDR3 length: 18; clone size: -; CDR3 protein: CASSVGLGSGEAKNIQYF; CDR3 DNA: TGTGCCAGCAGCGTAGGGTTGGGTAGCGGGGAAGCCAAAAACATTCAGTACTTC
V gene: TRBV6-2/TRBV6-3; J gene: TRBJ2-1; D gene: TRBD2; CDR3 length: 12; clone size: -; CDR3 protein: CASSSTSGGQFF; CDR3 DNA: TGTGCCAGCAGTTCCACAAGCGGGGGGCAGTTCTTC
V gene: TRBV5-5; J gene: TRBJ2-2; D gene: -; CDR3 length: 13; clone size: -; CDR3 protein: CASSMLNTGELFF; CDR3 DNA: TGTGCCAGCAGCATGCTAAATACCGGGGAGCTGTTTTTT
V gene: TRBV6-5; J gene: TRBJ1-5; D gene: TRBD1; CDR3 length: 16; clone size: -; CDR3 protein: CASSYSGTGGSQPQHF; CDR3 DNA: TGTGCCAGCAGTTACTCAGGGACAGGGGGCAGTCAGCCCCAGCATTTT
V gene: TRBV5-6; J gene: TRBJ2-3; D gene: -; CDR3 length: 12; clone size: -; CDR3 protein: CASSPSTSTQYF; CDR3 DNA: TGTGCCAGCAGCCCCTCCACTAGTACGCAGTATTTT
V gene: TRBV5-4; J gene: TRBJ2-1; D gene: TRBD2; CDR3 length: 19; clone size: once; CDR3 protein: CASSLYGGGREGRLNEQFF; CDR3 DNA: TGTGCCAGCAGCTTATATGGAGGCGGGAGGGAAGGGCGGTTAAATGAGCAGTTCTTC
V gene: TRBV19; J gene: TRBJ1-1; D gene: -; CDR3 length: 14; clone size: -; CDR3 protein: CASTPRGRNTEAFF; CDR3 DNA: TGTGCCAGTACCCCTCGGGGTAGGAACACTGAAGCTTTCTTT
V gene: TRBV5-3; J gene: TRBJ2-1; D gene: TRBD2; CDR3 length: 16; clone size: -; CDR3 protein: CARSPDPSGKVCEQFF; CDR3 DNA: TGTGCCAGAAGTCCAGACCCTAGCGGGAAAGTATGTGAGCAGTTCTTC
V gene: TRBV19; J gene: TRBJ1-6; D gene: TRBD1; CDR3 length: 17; clone size: once; CDR3 protein: CASRIGTANSYNSPLHF; CDR3 DNA: TGTGCCAGTAGGATCGGGACAGCGAACTCCTATAATTCACCCCTCCACTTT
V gene: TRBV6-5; J gene: TRBJ2-3; D gene: -; CDR3 length: 12; clone size: -; CDR3 protein: CASNQQADTQYF; CDR3 DNA: TGTGCCAGCAACCAACAGGCAGATACGCAGTATTTT
V gene: TRBV5-1; J gene: TRBJ2-1; D gene: TRBD2; CDR3 length: 16; clone size: -; CDR3 protein: CASSLGLAGSKNEQFF; CDR3 DNA: TGCGCCAGCAGCCTAGGACTAGCGGGAAGTAAGAATGAGCAGTTCTTC
V gene: TRBV28; J gene: TRBJ1-2; D gene: -; CDR3 length: 15; clone size: once; CDR3 protein: CASSFEARGDYGYTF; CDR3 DNA: TGTGCCAGCAGTTTTGAGGCCCGGGGGGACTATGGCTACACCTTC
V gene: TRBV5-1; J gene: TRBJ2-1; D gene: TRBD2; CDR3 length: 14; clone size: -; CDR3 protein: CATPGGEAYNEQFF; CDR3 DNA: TGCGCCACCCCCGGGGGGGAGGCCTACAATGAGCAGTTCTTC
V gene: TRBV9; J gene: TRBJ1-3; D gene: -; CDR3 length: 14; clone size: -; CDR3 protein: CASSVATSGNTIYF; CDR3 DNA: TGTGCCAGCAGCGTAGCTACGTCGGGAAACACCATATATTTT
V gene: TRBV4-2; J gene: TRBJ2-2; D gene: -; CDR3 length: 17; clone size: -; CDR3 protein: CASSQGFVSSSAGELFF; CDR3 DNA: TGTGCCAGCAGCCAAGGTTTCGTGTCTAGCTCGGCCGGGGAGCTGTTTTTT
V gene: TRBV6-5; J gene: TRBJ1-2; D gene: TRBD1; CDR3 length: 14; clone size: -; CDR3 protein: CASSYLQGNVGYTF; CDR3 DNA: TGTGCCAGCAGTTACTTACAGGGGAATGTAGGCTACACCTTC
V gene: TRBV7-9; J gene: TRBJ2-2; D gene: TRBD2; CDR3 length: 18; clone size: -; CDR3 protein: CASRDSGNQIWNTGELFF; CDR3 DNA: TGTGCCAGCCGGGATAGCGGGAACCAAATATGGAACACCGGGGAGCTGTTTTTT
V gene: TRBV5-1; J gene: TRBJ2-2; D gene: TRBD1; CDR3 length: 15; clone size: -; CDR3 protein: CASSAGQGASGELFF; CDR3 DNA: TGCGCCAGCAGCGCGGGGCAGGGGGCCAGCGGGGAGCTGTTTTTT
V gene: TRBV18; J gene: TRBJ2-7; D gene: TRBD1; CDR3 length: 15; clone size: -; CDR3 protein: CASSPGQGDAYEQYF; CDR3 DNA: TGTGCCAGCTCACCCGGACAGGGGGACGCCTACGAGCAGTACTTC
V gene: TRBV11-2; J gene: TRBJ2-1; D gene: TRBD2; CDR3 length: 20; clone size: -; CDR3 protein: CASSLDRLAGGPAAYNEQFF; CDR3 DNA: TGTGCCAGCAGCTTAGATCGGCTAGCGGGGGGGCCCGCTGCCTACAATGAGCAGTTCTTC
V gene: TRBV4-1; J gene: TRBJ2-7; D gene: TRBD2; CDR3 length: 16; clone size: -; CDR3 protein: CASSQDLLAGASEQYF; CDR3 DNA: TGCGCCAGCAGCCAAGATTTACTAGCGGGGGCCTCGGAACAGTACTTC
V gene: TRBV7-2; J gene: TRBJ1-3; D gene: -; CDR3 length: 15; clone size: -; CDR3 protein: CASSLGPGSGNTIYF; CDR3 DNA: TGTGCCAGCAGCTTAGGGCCTGGCTCTGGAAACACCATATATTTT
V gene: TRBV6-2/TRBV6-3; J gene: TRBJ2-1; D gene: TRBD1; CDR3 length: 15; clone size: -; CDR3 protein: CASSPGTGYDNEQFF; CDR3 DNA: TGTGCCAGCAGCCCCGGGACAGGGTACGACAATGAGCAGTTCTTC
V gene: TRBV12-5; J gene: TRBJ2-1; D gene: -; CDR3 length: 19; clone size: -; CDR3 protein: CASGLGEWSEGSSYNEQFF; CDR3 DNA: TGTGCTAGTGGTTTGGGCGAGTGGTCGGAGGGGAGCTCCTACAATGAGCAGTTCTTC
V gene: TRBV3-1/TRBV3-2; J gene: TRBJ2-2; D gene: TRBD2; CDR3 length: 19; clone size: once; CDR3 protein: CASSQSLYGGGFITGELFF; CDR3 DNA: TGTGCCAGCAGCCAATCCCTCTACGGGGGGGGATTTATAACCGGGGAGCTGTTTTTT
V gene: TRBV3-1/TRBV3-2; J gene: TRBJ1-3; D gene: -; CDR3 length: 15; clone size: -; CDR3 protein: CASSQDSGTGNTIYF; CDR3 DNA: TGTGCCAGCAGCCAAGATTCGGGGACTGGAAACACCATATATTTT
V gene: TRBV20-1; J gene: TRBJ2-1; D gene: TRBD2; CDR3 length: 11; clone size: -; CDR3 protein: CSVGGYNEQFF; CDR3 DNA: TGCAGTGTCGGGGGGTACAATGAGCAGTTCTTC